The clone carrying this TCR beta chain was picked up one time. The antigen remains unidentified. Only in-frame clones appear in the TCRdb table, and some are missing; sequencing was by immunoSEQ multiplex PCR. The sample consists of some 490,000 clones, around 80% of them appearing once. The entry originates in a study of shared clonotypes between healthy human individuals. Nashville, Tennessee was home to all donors, each a Caucasian adult. Deletions cut 5 bases from V and 6 bases from J, with 17 bases between. Germline V gene sequence: CDR1 SGHAT, CDR2 FQNNGV. The CDR3 totals 15 residues. Findings of the study overall: What limited the represented genetic and exposure-history diversity was the small number of donors.

The specimen sequenced was PBMCs. This TCR came from a woman aged 40 to 50 in good health. Some clones in this sample may be carry-over from other donors' samples. The V gene is TRBV11-2, the J gene TRBJ1-5; D is ambiguous. DNA of the CDR3: TGTGCCAGCAGCACGGCGGGATTTTCTGGTCAGCCCCAGCATTTT. Encoded protein: CASSTAGFSGQPQHF.